This T cell receptor beta chain was sequenced for a study of neoadjuvant anti-PD-1 for oral cavity cancer (dated by TCRdb to about 2021). Context from the whole study: Before undergoing curative-intent surgical resection, most patients got three to four biweekly nivolumab doses at 3 mg/kg. A fourth nivolumab dose was given around day 43 to patients without progression, and definitive surgical resection was performed in those patients on days 50-56. Patients with complete response, partial response or stable disease by RECIST 1.1 were defined as responders, whereas patients with progression were defined as non-responders. A 33% response rate was observed in the parent correlative cohort, in which around 12 patients were included.

General findings and caveats noted by the study authors: Within PBMCs, T cell clonality (Gini index) was significantly higher in non-responders than responders after neoadjuvant nivolumab. Higher pretreatment blood Treg/Th17 ratios correlated with higher pretreatment blood TCRbeta clonality and lower post-treatment tumor TCRbeta clonality. The TCR analyses had only three patients in each response group, and the authors called for validation in larger cohorts.

For deep sequencing, PBMC libraries mostly used about 0.45 ug of input genomic DNA, with six replicates for each sample. Following the manufacturer's instructions, the team built TCRbeta libraries using the immunoSEQ hsTCRbeta kit. The finished libraries were brought together in one pool at 3 nM, which was then read using an Illumina NovaSeq 6000 S4 flow cell. Per the original workflow: The immunoSEQ Analyzer handled quality control and preprocessing of the raw data. The analysis was limited to productive rearrangements, and each clonotype was defined by a unique CDR3 amino acid sequence. Repertoire clonality was estimated as the Gini-Simpson index, which was computed with the R package tcR. Gini indices were compared with Student's t test, and associations with tumor size change were assessed by Pearson correlation. The clones in this table, taken by TCRdb from immuneACCESS, are in-frame only. Not every clone is retained; where verified, under half of the shortfall comes from an unresolved V gene, and the cause of the rest is unknown. V, J and clone size are those of that table, while D and trimming were read from the DNA. Here the sample has under 20,000 clones; about 70% occur a single time. Around 3% of the sample rests with the top ten.

On this clone: Its antigen has not been determined. Per-base qualities were not stored, and no clone one base away is much larger.

The time point label here, explained by the study, means: before neoadjuvant nivolumab. Patients were newly diagnosed with stage II-IVA oral cavity squamous cell carcinoma and had received no prior systemic or radiation treatment. The cohort was composed of patients with HPV-negative, locally advanced oral cavity squamous cell carcinoma. Peripheral blood mononuclear cells were analyzed directly and were not maintained or expanded in culture. The samples were drawn from a longitudinal correlative study tied to a single-arm phase II trial testing neoadjuvant nivolumab in oral cavity squamous cell carcinoma. Subject-matched pre- and post-treatment PBMCs and tumors from three responders and three non-responders were subjected to genomic DNA-based TCRbeta sequencing. Peripheral blood mononuclear cells were collected once before nivolumab treatment and again after treatment, at the time of surgery. The Maxwell RSC DNA from Cells kit was used to isolate genomic DNA from PBMCs.

CDR1 LGHNT and CDR2 FRNRAP were looked up in the germline V gene. The CDR3 runs 13 amino acids, cysteine and phenylalanine included. The entry retains the CDR3 DNA only, 39 bases that are in frame from base 1. The V and J ends are trimmed by 1 base and 5 bases, leaving 8 bases between them. This receptor was obtained from a person aged 35-79 years with oral cavity squamous cell carcinoma. The sequencing used PBMCs, collected before nivolumab (anti-PD-1) treatment. Here the chain combines TRBV12-5 and TRBJ2-5; the best D guess is TRBD1, with 5 bases matching. The nucleotide sequence reads as follows: TGTGCTAGTGGTTTGGAGGGGTGGGAGACCCAGTACTTC. Its amino acids are CASGLEGWETQYF.